The clone carrying this T cell receptor beta chain was counted a few times. Its antigen is as yet unknown. V was pared by 4 bases and J by 5 bases, with 9 bases between. The CDR3 contains 12 residues. Germline CDR1 GTSNPN, CDR2 SVGIG (reference sequence). The data derive from a study of PD-1 blockade in classical Hodgkin lymphoma. The method was immunoSEQ multiplex PCR; TCRdb's version includes in-frame clones alone and lacks a portion of them. The sample gives about 41,000 clones, 76% of which show up once; 20% to 25% is in the top ten. Study findings and constraints: Whatever underlies the repertoire differences (possibly disease activity or prior therapy) remains undefined. Later analyses included only patients treated at least 1 year post-ASCT.

Following autologous stem cell transplantation, relapse occurred in every patient, and exposure to brentuximab vedotin varied. This receptor was identified in a human donor with classical Hodgkin lymphoma. Here the sequenced sample was peripheral blood mononuclear cells (PBMCs), taken at baseline. The V gene is TRBV30, the J gene TRBJ1-5; D is perhaps TRBD1 (6 bases). The CDR3 DNA is TGTGCCTGGAACAGGGCCGATCAGCCCCAGCATTTT. Amino acids: CAWNRADQPQHF.